This TCR beta chain was found in a study of OX40 agonist ivuxolimab in advanced cancers. General notes on the study: The costimulatory receptor OX40 (CD134) was targeted by ivuxolimab, a fully human IgG2 agonistic monoclonal antibody. Prior anti-PD-1, anti-PD-L1 or anti-CTLA-4 therapy was permitted, and about 40% of dose-escalation patients had received checkpoint inhibitors. In the dose-escalation cohort, roughly 80% of patients were male, and the mean age was around 60 years, with a range of about 23 to 90. Intravenous ivuxolimab was administered to patients every 2 weeks at six dose levels: 0.01, 0.1, 0.3, 1.5, 3 and 10 mg/kg. The point of sequencing TCRbeta in the periphery was to test whether ivuxolimab changed TCR sequence diversity and drove clonal T-cell expansion. Of the approximately 54 dose-escalation patients, hepatocellular carcinoma was present in some 19, melanoma in around 15, renal cell carcinoma in 9 and head and neck cancer in 9. Partial responses occurred in three dose-escalation patients: two with cutaneous melanoma and one with hepatocellular carcinoma. The paper reports the monotherapy dose-escalation portion (N of about 50 patients) of the phase I ivuxolimab trial.

To sequence the TCRbeta CDR3 region, genomic DNA was isolated from the sorted cells. The immunoSEQ Assay was used to sequence the TCRbeta CDR3 regions. TCRdb limited this immuneACCESS table to in-frame rearrangements with V and J called. A share of clones is missing; checked studies link under half to unresolved V genes, and the rest is unexplained. A total of tens of thousands of clones appear in this sample, roughly nine tenths of them only once. The leading ten clones occupy 12% of the sample. Details on this clone: No cognate antigen has been identified for it. No much larger clone exists at a distance of one base, and base qualities are not known.

Patients with autoimmune disease history or receiving systemic immunosuppression were excluded from the trial. In every dose cohort, peripheral blood was drawn for TCR sequencing at baseline, cycle 4 day 1, and cycle 7 day 1. Samples came from an open-label, multicenter, first-in-human phase I dose-escalation trial of ivuxolimab. The trial enrolled adults with locally advanced or metastatic head and neck squamous cell, hepatocellular, melanoma or renal cell carcinoma. Before TCR sequencing, CD4+ T cells and CD8+ T cells were sorted from peripheral blood as separate populations. The research as a whole found: At doses of 0.1 to 3.0 mg/kg, clonal expansion of both CD4+ and CD8+ blood T cells was observed from baseline to week 6. On average, CD8+ T cells showed more expanded clones than CD4+ T cells after ivuxolimab. In partial responders in the 0.1-3.0 mg/kg groups, normalized peripheral clonal expansion was found to be among the lowest, especially among CD8+ T cells. Which antigens the clonally expanded peripheral T cells were specific for was not determined. Low levels of normalized T-cell clonal expansion were also seen in some patients who did not respond.

This receptor was obtained from an adult with an advanced solid tumor such as melanoma, head and neck, liver or kidney cancer. The starting material was CD4+ or CD8+ T cells sorted from blood, obtained in a trial of the OX40 agonist ivuxolimab.

Here the CDR3 is given as CASSFEENSYEQYF. DNA sequence: TGTGCCAGCAGCTTTGAGGAGAACTCCTACGAGCAGTACTTC. The chain uses TRBV5-5 and TRBJ2-7; no D gene call is confident. Looking up the germline V gene (reference sequence) yields CDR1 SGHKS and CDR2 YYEKEE. The CDR3, cysteine through phenylalanine, is 14 amino acids long. The retained sequence is limited to the CDR3, 42 bases, with the frame set at the first base. V gives up 2 bases and J gives up 0 bases, and the segment between their germline ends measures 9 bases.